This paragraph reports one T cell receptor (beta chain). In the source study's methods: Estimation of nucleated cell counts relied on the amplification of reference gene primers. Sequenced by immunoSEQ multiplex PCR; TCRdb stores in-frame clones only, minus some. The DNA was the basis for D and trimming; V, J and clone size are from that table. The sample yields 210,000 or so clones, approximately 84% seen once. V gave up 0 bases and J gave up 0 bases, with 8 bases separating them. Germline CDR1 is MNHEY and CDR2 is SVGAGI. The CDR3 runs to 15 residues. This specimen comes from a study of blood T cell repertoires in COVID-19. Study summary: In each case, the material was cDNA or gDNA derived from T cells, B-cell-depleted T cells, or PBMCs.

The rearrangement uses TRBV6-5 and TRBJ1-1, with D unresolved. The sequenced sample consisted of peripheral blood. The clonotype comes from a man aged 40-49 years with active or convalescent COVID-19. The CDR3 region has the DNA TGTGCCAGCAGTTACTCGTCCACAGTGAACACTGAAGCTTTCTTT. Amino acids: CASSYSSTVNTEAFF.